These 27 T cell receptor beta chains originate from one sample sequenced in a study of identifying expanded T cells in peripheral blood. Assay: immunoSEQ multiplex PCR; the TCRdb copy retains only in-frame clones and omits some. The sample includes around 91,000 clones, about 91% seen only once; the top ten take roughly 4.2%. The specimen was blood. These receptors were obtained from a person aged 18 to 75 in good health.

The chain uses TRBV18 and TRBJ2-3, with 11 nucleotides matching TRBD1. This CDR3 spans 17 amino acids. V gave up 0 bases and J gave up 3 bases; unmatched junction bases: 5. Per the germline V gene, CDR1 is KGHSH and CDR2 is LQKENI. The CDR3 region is CASSPPRTGGLTDTQYF. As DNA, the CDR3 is TGTGCCAGCTCACCACCGAGGACAGGGGGCCTGACAGATACGCAGTATTTT.

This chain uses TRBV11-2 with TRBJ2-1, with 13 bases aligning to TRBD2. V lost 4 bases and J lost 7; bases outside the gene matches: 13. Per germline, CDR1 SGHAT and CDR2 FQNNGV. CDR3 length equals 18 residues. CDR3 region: CASSSLPGLAGIRNEQFF. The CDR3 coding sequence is TGTGCCAGCAGCTCGTTACCGGGACTAGCGGGAATTCGAAATGAGCAGTTCTTC.

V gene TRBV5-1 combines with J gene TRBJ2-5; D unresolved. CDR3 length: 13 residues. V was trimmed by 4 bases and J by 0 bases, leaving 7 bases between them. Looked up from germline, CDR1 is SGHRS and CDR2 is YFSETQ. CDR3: CASSKGNQETQYF. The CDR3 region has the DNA TGCGCCAGCAGCAAGGGAAACCAAGAGACCCAGTACTTC.

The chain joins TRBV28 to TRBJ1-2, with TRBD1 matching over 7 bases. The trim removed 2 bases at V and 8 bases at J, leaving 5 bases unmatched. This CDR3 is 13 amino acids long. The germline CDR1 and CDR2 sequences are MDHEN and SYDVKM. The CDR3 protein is CASSLKQGYGYTF. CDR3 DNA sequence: TGTGCCAGCAGTTTAAAACAGGGGTACGGCTACACCTTC.

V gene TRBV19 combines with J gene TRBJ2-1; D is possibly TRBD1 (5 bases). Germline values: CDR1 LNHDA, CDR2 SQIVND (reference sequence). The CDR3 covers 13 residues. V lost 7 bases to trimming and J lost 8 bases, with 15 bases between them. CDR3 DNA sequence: TGTGCCAGTATGGGGCCCCGGCTGGATGAGCAGTTCTTC. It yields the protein CASMGPRLDEQFF.

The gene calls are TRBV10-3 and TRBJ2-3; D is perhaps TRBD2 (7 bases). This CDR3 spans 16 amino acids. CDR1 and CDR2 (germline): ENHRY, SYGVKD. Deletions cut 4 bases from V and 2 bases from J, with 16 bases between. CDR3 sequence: CAISGSIGGPTDTQYF. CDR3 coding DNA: TGTGCCATCAGTGGAAGTATCGGGGGGCCCACAGATACGCAGTATTTT.

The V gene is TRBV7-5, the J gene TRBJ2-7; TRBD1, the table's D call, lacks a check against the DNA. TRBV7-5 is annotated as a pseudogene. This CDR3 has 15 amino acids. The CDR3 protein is CVRSTRDRDSYEQYF. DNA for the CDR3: TGTGTCAGAAGCACCCGGGACAGGGACTCCTACGAGCAGTACTTC.

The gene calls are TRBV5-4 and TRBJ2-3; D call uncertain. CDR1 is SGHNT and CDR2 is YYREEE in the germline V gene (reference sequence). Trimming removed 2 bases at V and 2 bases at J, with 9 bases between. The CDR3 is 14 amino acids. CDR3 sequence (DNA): TGTGCCAGCAGCTTAAGGCAGGACACAGATACGCAGTATTTT. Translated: CASSLRQDTDTQYF.

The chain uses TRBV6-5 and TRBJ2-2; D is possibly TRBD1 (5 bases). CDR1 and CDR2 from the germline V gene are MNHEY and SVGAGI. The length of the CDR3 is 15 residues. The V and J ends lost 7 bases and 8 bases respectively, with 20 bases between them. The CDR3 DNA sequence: TGTGCCAGCAAAGAACTGTTGGGGCTTGCGGGGGAGCTGTTTTTT. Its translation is CASKELLGLAGELFF.

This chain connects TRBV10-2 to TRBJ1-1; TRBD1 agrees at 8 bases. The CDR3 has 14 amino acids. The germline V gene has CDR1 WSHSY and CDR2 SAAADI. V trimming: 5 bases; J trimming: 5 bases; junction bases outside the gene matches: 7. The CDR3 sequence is CASSLARGQTEAFF. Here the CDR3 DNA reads TGCGCCAGCAGTCTGGCCAGGGGGCAAACTGAAGCTTTCTTT.

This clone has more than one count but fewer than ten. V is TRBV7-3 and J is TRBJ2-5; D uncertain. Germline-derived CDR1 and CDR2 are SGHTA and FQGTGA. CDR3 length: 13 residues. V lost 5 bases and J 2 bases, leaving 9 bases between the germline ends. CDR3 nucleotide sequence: TGTGCCAGCAGCACAGCGATACAAGAGACCCAGTACTTC. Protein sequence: CASSTAIQETQYF.

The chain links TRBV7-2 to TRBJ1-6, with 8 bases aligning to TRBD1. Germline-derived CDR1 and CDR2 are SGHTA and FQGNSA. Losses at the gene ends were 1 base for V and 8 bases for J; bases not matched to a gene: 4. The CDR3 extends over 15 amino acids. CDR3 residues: CASSLGTGFYSPLHF. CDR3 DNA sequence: TGTGCCAGCAGCTTAGGGACAGGGTTTTATTCACCCCTCCACTTT.

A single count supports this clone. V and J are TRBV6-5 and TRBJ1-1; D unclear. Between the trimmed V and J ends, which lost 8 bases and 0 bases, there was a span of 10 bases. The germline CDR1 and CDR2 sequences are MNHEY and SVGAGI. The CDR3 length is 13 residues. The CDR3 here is CASENQMNTEAFF. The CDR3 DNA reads TGTGCCAGCGAAAATCAAATGAACACTGAAGCTTTCTTT.

The CDR3 DNA is TGTGCCTGGCGGGGAACGCTAGAGACCCAGTACTTC. Its translation is CAWRGTLETQYF. The genes are TRBV30 and TRBJ2-5; D may be TRBD2 (5 bases). Per the germline V gene, CDR1 is GTSNPN and CDR2 is SVGIG (reference sequence). The CDR3 sequence is 12 residues long. V lost 5 bases, J lost 4 bases, and 11 bases lay in between.

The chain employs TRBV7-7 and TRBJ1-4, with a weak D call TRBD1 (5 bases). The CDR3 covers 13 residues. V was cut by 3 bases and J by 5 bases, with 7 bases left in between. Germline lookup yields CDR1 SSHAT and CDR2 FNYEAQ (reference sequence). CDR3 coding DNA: TGTGCCAGCAGCTTGACAGCGAATGAAAAACTGTTTTTT. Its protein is CASSLTANEKLFF.

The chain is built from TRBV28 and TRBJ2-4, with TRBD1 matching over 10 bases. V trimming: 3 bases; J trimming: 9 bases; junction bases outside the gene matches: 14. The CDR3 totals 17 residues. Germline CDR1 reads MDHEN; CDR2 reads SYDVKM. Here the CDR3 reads CASSFRNDRGRGVIQYF. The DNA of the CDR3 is TGTGCCAGCAGTTTTCGGAACGACAGGGGGCGCGGGGTCATTCAGTACTTC.

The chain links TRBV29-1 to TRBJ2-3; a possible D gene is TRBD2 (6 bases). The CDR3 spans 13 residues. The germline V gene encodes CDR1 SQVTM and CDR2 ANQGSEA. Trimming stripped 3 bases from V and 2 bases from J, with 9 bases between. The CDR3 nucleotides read TGCAGCGTTGAGAGCGGGCACACAGATACGCAGTATTTT. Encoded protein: CSVESGHTDTQYF.

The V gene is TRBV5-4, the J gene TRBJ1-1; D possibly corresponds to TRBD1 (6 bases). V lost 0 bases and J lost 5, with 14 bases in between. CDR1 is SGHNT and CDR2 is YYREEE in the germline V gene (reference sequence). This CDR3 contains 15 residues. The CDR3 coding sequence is TGTGCCAGCAGCTTGGAGACAGGCACTAATACTGAAGCTTTCTTT. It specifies CASSLETGTNTEAFF.

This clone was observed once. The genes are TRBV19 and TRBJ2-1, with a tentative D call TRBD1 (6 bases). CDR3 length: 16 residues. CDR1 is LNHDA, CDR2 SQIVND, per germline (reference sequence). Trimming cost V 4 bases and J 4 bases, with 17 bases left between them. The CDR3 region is CASSKTGYNSYNEQFF. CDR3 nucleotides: TGTGCCAGTAGTAAAACAGGGTATAATTCTTACAATGAGCAGTTCTTC.

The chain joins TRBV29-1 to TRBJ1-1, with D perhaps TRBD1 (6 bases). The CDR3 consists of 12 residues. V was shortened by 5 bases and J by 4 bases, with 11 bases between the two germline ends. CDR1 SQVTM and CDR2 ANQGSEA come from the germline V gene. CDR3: CSVFPGATEAFF. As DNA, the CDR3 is TGCAGCGTTTTCCCGGGGGCCACTGAAGCTTTCTTT. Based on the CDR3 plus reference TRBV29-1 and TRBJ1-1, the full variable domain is SAVISQKPSRDICQRGTSLTIQCQVDSQVTMMFWYRQQPGQSLTLIATANQGSEATYESGFVIDKFPISRPNLTFSTLTVSNMSPEDSSIYLCSVFPGATEAFFGQGTRLTVV.

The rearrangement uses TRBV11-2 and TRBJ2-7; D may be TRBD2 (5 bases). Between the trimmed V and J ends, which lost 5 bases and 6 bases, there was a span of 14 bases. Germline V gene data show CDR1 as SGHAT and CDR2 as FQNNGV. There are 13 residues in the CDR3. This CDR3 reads CASSAGVRPEQYF. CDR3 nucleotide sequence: TGTGCCAGCAGCGCCGGGGTTCGACCCGAGCAGTACTTC.

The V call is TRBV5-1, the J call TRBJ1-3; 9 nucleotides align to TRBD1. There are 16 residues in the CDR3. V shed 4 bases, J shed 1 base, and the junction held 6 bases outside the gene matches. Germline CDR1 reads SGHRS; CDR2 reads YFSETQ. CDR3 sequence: CASSTSGTGSGNTIYF. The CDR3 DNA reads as TGCGCCAGCAGCACCTCCGGGACAGGGTCTGGAAACACCATATATTTT.

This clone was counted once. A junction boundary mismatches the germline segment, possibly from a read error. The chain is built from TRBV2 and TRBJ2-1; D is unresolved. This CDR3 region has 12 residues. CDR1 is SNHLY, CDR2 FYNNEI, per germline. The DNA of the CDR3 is TGTGCCAGCAGTGAAGACACATCTGAGGAGTTCTTC. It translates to CASSEDTSEEFF.

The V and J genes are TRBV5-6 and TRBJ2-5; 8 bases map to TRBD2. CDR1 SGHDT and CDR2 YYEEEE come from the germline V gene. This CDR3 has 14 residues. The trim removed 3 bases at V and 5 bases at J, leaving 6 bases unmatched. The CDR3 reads CASSSPGGSETQYF. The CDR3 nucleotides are TGTGCCAGCAGCTCTCCGGGGGGGTCGGAGACCCAGTACTTC.

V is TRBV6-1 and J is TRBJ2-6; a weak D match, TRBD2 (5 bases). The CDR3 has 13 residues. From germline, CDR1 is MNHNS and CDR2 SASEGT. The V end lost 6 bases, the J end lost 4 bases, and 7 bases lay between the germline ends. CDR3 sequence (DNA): TGTGCCAGCAGGGACTCCGGGGCCAACGTCCTGACTTTC. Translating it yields CASRDSGANVLTF.

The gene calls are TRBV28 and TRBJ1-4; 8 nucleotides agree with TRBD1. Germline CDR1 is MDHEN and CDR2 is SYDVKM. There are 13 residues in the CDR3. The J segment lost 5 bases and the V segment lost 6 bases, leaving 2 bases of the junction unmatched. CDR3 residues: CASRDRVNEKLFF. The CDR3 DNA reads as TGTGCCAGCAGGGACAGGGTGAATGAAAAACTGTTTTTT.

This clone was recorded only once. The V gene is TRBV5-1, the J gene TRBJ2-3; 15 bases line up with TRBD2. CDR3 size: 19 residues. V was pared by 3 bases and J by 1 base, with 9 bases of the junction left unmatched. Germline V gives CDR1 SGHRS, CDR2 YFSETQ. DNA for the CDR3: TGCGCCAGCAGCTCATACAGGACTAGCGGGAGGGTACGCACAGATACGCAGTATTTT. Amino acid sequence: CASSSYRTSGRVRTDTQYF.